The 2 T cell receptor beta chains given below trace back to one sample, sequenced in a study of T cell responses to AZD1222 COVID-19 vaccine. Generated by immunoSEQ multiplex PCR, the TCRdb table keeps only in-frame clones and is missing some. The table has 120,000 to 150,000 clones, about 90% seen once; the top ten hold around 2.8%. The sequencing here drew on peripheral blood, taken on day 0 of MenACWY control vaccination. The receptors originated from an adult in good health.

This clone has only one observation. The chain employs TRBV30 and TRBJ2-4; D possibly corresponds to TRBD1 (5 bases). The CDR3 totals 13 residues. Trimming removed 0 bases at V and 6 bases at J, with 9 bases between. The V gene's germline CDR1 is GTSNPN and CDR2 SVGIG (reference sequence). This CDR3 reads CAWSVTGVNIQYF. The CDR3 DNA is TGTGCCTGGAGTGTAACAGGAGTAAACATTCAGTACTTC.

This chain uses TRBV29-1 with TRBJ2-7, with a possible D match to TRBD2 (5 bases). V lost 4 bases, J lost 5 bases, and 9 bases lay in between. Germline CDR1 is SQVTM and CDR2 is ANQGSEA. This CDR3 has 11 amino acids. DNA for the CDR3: TGCAGCGTTGGTACTAGAAACGAGCAGTACTTC. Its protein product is CSVGTRNEQYF.